A selection of T cell receptor beta chains follows, all from one sample in a study of blood T cell repertoires in COVID-19. The protocol was immunoSEQ multiplex PCR, while the TCRdb copy is restricted to in-frame clones and leaves out a portion. There are a few hundred thousand clones in the sample; over 80% occur only once, and 6.3% lies in the top ten. Sequenced: peripheral blood. The receptor source for this set is a woman aged 50 to 65 with COVID-19, enrolled during active disease. Both conserved end residues are part of each CDR3. The order of the fields is D gene, clone size, J gene, V gene, CDR3 DNA, CDR3 protein. The D gene is left open where the match is weak. Where a row states a size, it is once, few, many or the class of an expanded clone; other rows omit it.

TRBD2	NA	TRBJ2-7	TRBV14	TGTGCCAGCAGCCAAGGATGGGGAGGGTCCTACGAGCAGTACTTC	CASSQGWGGSYEQYF
NA	NA	TRBJ2-5	TRBV29-1	TGCACCACTTTGGGCGCGGGAGAGACCCAGTACTTC	CTTLGAGETQYF
NA	once	TRBJ1-2	TRBV15	TGTGCCACCAGCAGACGAGACATATTCACTTCAGAGGGCTACACCTTC	CATSRRDIFTSEGYTF
NA	NA	TRBJ2-7	TRBV6-5	TGTGCCAGCAGTTACTCTACAGCGGGCTTGGCCTACGAGCAGTACTTC	CASSYSTAGLAYEQYF
TRBD1	NA	TRBJ2-7	TRBV14	TGTGCCAGCAGCCAGGCGGGGACAGGCCACGAGCAGTACTTC	CASSQAGTGHEQYF
TRBD1	once	TRBJ2-5	TRBV5-1	TGCGCCAGCAGCTCGGACAGGGAAGGAGAGACCCAGTACTTC	CASSSDREGETQYF
NA	NA	TRBJ2-4	TRBV27	TGTGCCAGCAGTTCTCCCTTAGCAATAGCCAAAAACATTCAGTACTTC	CASSSPLAIAKNIQYF
NA	NA	TRBJ2-1	TRBV21-1	TGTGCCAGCAGCAAAATCCCCAGGGGGGCCCTCAATGAGCAGTTCTTC	CASSKIPRGALNEQFF
NA	NA	TRBJ2-7	TRBV27	TGTGCCAGCAGTTTTTTCGGATCGGGCGAGCAGTACTTC	CASSFFGSGEQYF
NA	NA	TRBJ2-2	TRBV5-8	TGTGCCAGCAGCCCCGACTCCCATGTGCACACCGGGGAGCTGTTTTTT	CASSPDSHVHTGELFF
NA	NA	TRBJ2-3	TRBV5-1	TGCGCCAGCAGCTTGGCCTCTAGTCAAGATACGCAGTATTTT	CASSLASSQDTQYF
TRBD1	NA	TRBJ1-2	TRBV6-6	TGTGCCAGCAGGGGCAGGGGGCTCGATAACTATGGCTACACCTTC	CASRGRGLDNYGYTF
NA	NA	TRBJ1-1	TRBV9	TGTGCCAGCAGCGTAGCTGGGGACATGAACACTGAAGCTTTCTTT	CASSVAGDMNTEAFF
TRBD1	NA	TRBJ2-5	TRBV7-7	TGTGCTAGCAGCCTGACAGGGTTAGAGACCCAGTACTTC	CASSLTGLETQYF
TRBD2	NA	TRBJ2-1	TRBV7-2	TGTGCCAGCAGTTTCGACGGGAGGACATACAATGAGCAGTTCTTC	CASSFDGRTYNEQFF
NA	once	TRBJ1-5	TRBV12-5	TGTGCTAGTGCAACGGGGGGAGGCAATCAGCCCCAGCATTTT	CASATGGGNQPQHF
TRBD2	NA	TRBJ2-5	TRBV6-1	TGTGCCAGCAGTGAAGCTGTAGCGGGAGGGCCATGGGAGACCCAGTACTTC	CASSEAVAGGPWETQYF
NA	NA	TRBJ2-7	TRBV5-4	TGTGCCAGCAGCTTGGTGGACAAGCACGAGCAGTACTTC	CASSLVDKHEQYF
TRBD1	once	TRBJ2-7	TRBV5-5	TGTGCCAGCAGCAGGACAGGGGCTAACCCCTACGAGCAGTACTTC	CASSRTGANPYEQYF
TRBD1	NA	TRBJ2-7	TRBV5-5	TGTGCCAGCAGCTTCAGGGGGCGAGAGCAGTACTTC	CASSFRGREQYF
TRBD2	NA	TRBJ2-5	TRBV3-1/TRBV3-2	TGTGCCAGCGCCGGGGAGGGATTTCAAGAGACCCAGTACTTC	CASAGEGFQETQYF
NA	NA	TRBJ2-1	TRBV24-1	TGTGCCACCAGTGATTTCACCGGGTCGGAGCAGTTCTTC	CATSDFTGSEQFF
TRBD2	NA	TRBJ2-1	TRBV27	TGTGCCAGCAGTTCCGGACTAGCGGGAGACTATGAGCAGTTCTTC	CASSSGLAGDYEQFF
NA	NA	TRBJ2-1	TRBV19	TGTGCCAGTAGTATAGATGCGGGGTTGGGGTACAATGAGCAGTTCTTC	CASSIDAGLGYNEQFF
NA	NA	TRBJ1-1	TRBV7-6	TGTGCCAGCAGGCCTACAGGGTCCCCTGAAGCTTTCTTT	CASRPTGSPEAFF
TRBD2	NA	TRBJ2-7	TRBV29-1	TGCAGCTTCCGGGACTACCAAACTTACGAGCAGTACTTC	CSFRDYQTYEQYF
TRBD2	NA	TRBJ2-7	TRBV12-5	TGTGCTAGTGGTTTGGGACCGGGACTAGCGGGAGCGAACTCCTACGAGCAGTACTTC	CASGLGPGLAGANSYEQYF
TRBD2	NA	TRBJ2-2	TRBV6-5	TGTGCCAGCAGTTCCATCGGCGGGGGAGGGGCCGGGGAGCTGTTTTTT	CASSSIGGGGAGELFF
TRBD1	NA	TRBJ2-7	TRBV28	TGTGCCAGCAGTGACCTTGGACAGGGGGTCACCTTC	CASSDLGQGVTF